The 5 T cell receptor beta chains reported below all come from one sample, sequenced in a study of cytomegalovirus exposure and HLA in healthy donors. The PCR ran on 60 Vbeta and 13 Jbeta primers. The method was immunoSEQ multiplex PCR; TCRdb's version includes in-frame clones alone and lacks a portion of them. The sample holds 150,000 to 200,000 clones, 79% seen once. The sequenced sample was PBMCs. The receptors originated from a woman aged 40 to 49 in good health and CMV-seronegative.

J is TRBJ1-6 and V is TRBV27, with 7 positions matching TRBD1. The CDR3 totals 15 residues. With V trimmed by 7 bases and J by 5 bases, 8 bases remained unmatched. Germline V gene sequence: CDR1 MNHEY, CDR2 SMNVEV (reference sequence). The CDR3 DNA sequence: TGTGCCAGCACCTTCACGGGACAGCATAATTCACCCCTCCACTTT. Encoded protein: CASTFTGQHNSPLHF.

Only a few counts were recorded for this clone. At the DNA level, this CDR3 is encoded by other sequences in the same sample as well. This chain links TRBV29-1 with TRBJ2-1; 8 bases align to TRBD2. Germline-derived CDR1 and CDR2 are SQVTM and ANQGSEA. The trim removed 4 bases at V and 4 bases at J, leaving 9 bases unmatched. This CDR3 has 15 amino acids. CDR3 coding DNA: TGCAGCGTTGTGGGGCCAGCGGGGGCTTACAATGAGCAGTTCTTC. This translates into CSVVGPAGAYNEQFF.

This clone was found once. This chain joins TRBV5-6 and TRBJ2-3; possible D gene TRBD2, 5 bases. The germline gives CDR1 SGHDT, CDR2 YYEEEE. V lost 4 bases, J lost 2 bases, and 17 bases lay in between. The CDR3 extends over 16 amino acids. This chain's CDR3 is CASSPRVGVTTDTQYF. CDR3 in DNA: TGTGCCAGCAGCCCCCGGGTGGGAGTTACCACAGATACGCAGTATTTT.

The chain uses TRBV18 and TRBJ1-2, with D uncertain. CDR1 and CDR2 from the germline V gene are KGHSH and LQKENI. The germline V and J ends were trimmed by 4 bases and 4 bases, with 16 bases remaining between them. The CDR3 covers 15 residues. The CDR3 DNA follows: TGTGCCAGCTCACTATCGACTGAGGGAGCCTATGGCTACACCTTC. The encoded protein is CASSLSTEGAYGYTF.

In DNA, the CDR3 is TGTGCCAGTAAGGCCGCCAGGGGGATCCACAATGAGCAGTTCTTC. Translated, it gives CASKAARGIHNEQFF. The chain joins TRBV19 to TRBJ2-1; 7 nucleotides agree with TRBD1. The CDR3 is 15 amino acids. The V and J ends lost 7 bases and 5 bases, in that order; junction bases with no gene match: 11. Germline assignment: CDR1 LNHDA and CDR2 SQIVND (reference sequence). The variable domain in full, with the rest retrieved from reference TRBV19 and TRBJ2-1, is DGGITQSPKYLFRKEGQNVTLSCEQNLNHDAMYWYRQDPGQGLRLIYYSQIVNDFQKGDIAEGYSVSREKKESFPLTVTSAQKNPTAFYLCASKAARGIHNEQFFGPGTRLTVL.